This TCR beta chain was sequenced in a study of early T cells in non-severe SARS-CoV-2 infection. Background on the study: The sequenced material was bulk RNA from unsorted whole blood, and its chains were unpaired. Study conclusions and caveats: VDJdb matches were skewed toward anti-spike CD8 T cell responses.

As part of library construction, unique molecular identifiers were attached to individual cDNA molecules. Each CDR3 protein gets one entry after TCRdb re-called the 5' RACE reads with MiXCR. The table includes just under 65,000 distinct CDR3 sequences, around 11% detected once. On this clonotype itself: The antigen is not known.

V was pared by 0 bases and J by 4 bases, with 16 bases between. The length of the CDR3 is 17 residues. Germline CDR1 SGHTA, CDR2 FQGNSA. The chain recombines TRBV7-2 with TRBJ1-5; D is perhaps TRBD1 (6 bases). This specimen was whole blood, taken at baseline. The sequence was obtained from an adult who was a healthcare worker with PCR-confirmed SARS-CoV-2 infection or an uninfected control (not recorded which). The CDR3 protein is CASSLASRGRFNQPQHF. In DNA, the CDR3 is TGTGCCAGCAGCTTAGCTAGCAGGGGCCGATTTAATCAGCCCCAGCATTTT.